The clone carrying this T cell receptor beta chain was observed a handful of times. The antigen is undetermined. A much more abundant neighbour one base away suggests this may be a read error. The entry originates in a study of blood T cells in healthy people across ages. Study conclusions and caveats: Diversity estimates from one million T cells were considered underestimates. Changes seen in expanded clonotypes were possibly confounded by donor CMV status left unknown.

Isolated PBMCs totaled at least 6.5 million in each sample. The germline V gene encodes CDR1 DFQATT and CDR2 SNEGSKA (reference sequence). The CDR3 contains 14 residues. The use of a sample-barcoded 5' primer and a J-beta primer mix characterized a second PCR of about 6 to 11 cycles. Every cDNA molecule bore a tag from a template-switch adaptor containing 12 random nucleotides. TCRdb fed the 5' RACE reads into MiXCR, producing one record per CDR3 protein. The table shows about 1.4 million distinct CDR3 sequences, with 59% occurring only once. This TCR derives from a man aged 18 to 30 in good health. Sequencing was done on a sample of blood. This chain joins TRBV20-1 and TRBJ1-6; possible D gene TRBD1, 5 bases. Written as DNA, the CDR3 is TGCAGTGCTAGAGATCCAGGGTATAATTCACCCCCCCACTTT. The encoded protein is CSARDPGYNSPPHF.